What follows are 4 T cell receptor beta chains derived from one specimen sequenced in a study of PD-L1 blockade in urothelial cancer. Sequenced by immunoSEQ multiplex PCR; TCRdb stores in-frame clones only, minus some. The sample carries approximately 52,000 clones, roughly four fifths recorded once. Time point described: pretreatment peripheral blood. The input for sequencing was PBMCs, taken around atezolizumab (anti-PD-L1) treatment. The receptor source for this set is a man in his 70s with urothelial cancer.

The chain has TRBV6-1 and TRBJ1-5; D is ambiguous. The germline V gene encodes CDR1 MNHNS and CDR2 SASEGT. The CDR3 has 14 amino acids. V gave up 1 base and J gave up 3 bases, with 7 bases separating them. CDR3 in DNA: TGTGCCAGCAGTGAAGGGCCGTACAATCAGCCCCAGCATTTT. Translation gives CASSEGPYNQPQHF.

The chain uses TRBV4-3 and TRBJ2-1, with 7 bases aligning to TRBD2. This CDR3 spans 13 amino acids. Germline trimming cut 3 bases from V and 9 bases from J; bases unmatched to any gene: 5. The germline CDR1 and CDR2 sequences are LGHNA and YSLEER. CDR3 residues: CASSHDWEGEQFF. CDR3 DNA: TGCGCCAGCAGCCACGACTGGGAGGGTGAGCAGTTCTTC.

This chain joins TRBV4-2 and TRBJ1-1; possible D gene TRBD1, 5 bases. V was trimmed by 1 base and J by 7 bases, leaving 7 bases between them. This CDR3 spans 12 amino acids. Per germline, CDR1 LGHNA and CDR2 YNFKEQ. The CDR3 spells CASSQGTHEAFF. The CDR3 DNA follows: TGTGCCAGCAGCCAAGGGACACATGAAGCTTTCTTT.

This clone appeared a few times. This chain joins TRBV30 and TRBJ2-6, with a tentative D call TRBD2 (5 bases). V lost 1 base to trimming and J lost 0 bases, with 10 bases between them. The CDR3 runs 16 residues. The V gene's germline CDR1 is GTSNPN and CDR2 SVGIG (reference sequence). The CDR3 spells CAWSGRSNSGANVLTF. CDR3 sequence (DNA): TGTGCCTGGAGTGGGAGGAGTAACTCTGGGGCCAACGTCCTGACTTTC.